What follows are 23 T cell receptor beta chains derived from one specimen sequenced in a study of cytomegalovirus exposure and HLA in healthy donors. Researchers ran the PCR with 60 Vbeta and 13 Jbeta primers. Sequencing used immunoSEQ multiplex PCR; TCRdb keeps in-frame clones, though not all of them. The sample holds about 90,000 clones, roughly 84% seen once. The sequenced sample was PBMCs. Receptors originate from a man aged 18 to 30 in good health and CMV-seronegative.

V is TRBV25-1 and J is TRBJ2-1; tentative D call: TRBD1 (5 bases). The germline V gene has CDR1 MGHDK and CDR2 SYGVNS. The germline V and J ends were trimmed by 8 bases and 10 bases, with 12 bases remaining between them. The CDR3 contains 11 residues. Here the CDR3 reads CASQTVKEQFF. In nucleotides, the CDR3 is TGTGCCAGCCAGACAGTAAAGGAGCAGTTCTTC.

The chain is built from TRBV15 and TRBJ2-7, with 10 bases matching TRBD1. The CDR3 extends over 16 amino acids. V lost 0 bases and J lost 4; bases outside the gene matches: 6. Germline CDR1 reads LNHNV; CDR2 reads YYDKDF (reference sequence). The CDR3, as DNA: TGTGCCACCAGCAGAGATCTCCCGGGACAGGGGTACGAGCAGTACTTC. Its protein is CATSRDLPGQGYEQYF.

CDR3: CASSQDARGPLEAFF. The CDR3, as DNA: TGCGCCAGCAGCCAAGATGCCAGGGGTCCGCTTGAAGCTTTCTTT. This chain joins TRBV4-1 and TRBJ1-1; possibly TRBD1 for D (6 bases). Trimming removed 0 bases from V and 7 bases from J, with 15 bases in between. Germline-derived CDR1 and CDR2 are MGHRA and YSYEKL. The CDR3 sequence is 15 residues long.

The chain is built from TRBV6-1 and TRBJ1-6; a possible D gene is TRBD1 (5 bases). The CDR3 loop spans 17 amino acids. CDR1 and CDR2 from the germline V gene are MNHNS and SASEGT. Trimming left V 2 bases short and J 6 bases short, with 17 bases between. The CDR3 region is CASSERAGWTSNSPLHF. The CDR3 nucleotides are TGTGCCAGCAGTGAAAGGGCGGGGTGGACAAGTAATTCACCCCTCCACTTT.

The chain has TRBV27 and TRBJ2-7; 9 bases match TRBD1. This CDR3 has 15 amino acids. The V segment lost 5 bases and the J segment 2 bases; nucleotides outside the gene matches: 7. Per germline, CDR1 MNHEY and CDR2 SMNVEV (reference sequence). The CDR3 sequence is CASSAGQGLTYEQYF. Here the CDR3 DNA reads TGTGCCAGCAGTGCTGGACAGGGGTTAACCTACGAGCAGTACTTC.

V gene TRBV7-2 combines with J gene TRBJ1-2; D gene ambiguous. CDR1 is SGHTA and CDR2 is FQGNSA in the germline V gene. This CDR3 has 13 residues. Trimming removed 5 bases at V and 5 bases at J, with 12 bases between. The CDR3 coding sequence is TGTGCCAGCAGCCCGGCCGGCAGGTATGGCTACACCTTC. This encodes CASSPAGRYGYTF.

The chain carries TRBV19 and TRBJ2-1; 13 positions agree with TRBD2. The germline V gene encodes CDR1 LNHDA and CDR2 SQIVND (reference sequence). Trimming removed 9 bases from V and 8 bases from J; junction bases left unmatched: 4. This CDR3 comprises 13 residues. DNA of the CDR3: TGTGCCAGCGGGACTAGCGGGATCGATGAGCAGTTCTTC. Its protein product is CASGTSGIDEQFF.

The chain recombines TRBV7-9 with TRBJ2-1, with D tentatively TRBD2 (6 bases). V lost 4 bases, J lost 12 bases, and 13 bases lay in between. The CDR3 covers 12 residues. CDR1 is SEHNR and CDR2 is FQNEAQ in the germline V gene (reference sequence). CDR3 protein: CASSSGWGGQFF. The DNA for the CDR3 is TGTGCCAGCAGCTCGGGGTGGGGAGGGCAGTTCTTC.

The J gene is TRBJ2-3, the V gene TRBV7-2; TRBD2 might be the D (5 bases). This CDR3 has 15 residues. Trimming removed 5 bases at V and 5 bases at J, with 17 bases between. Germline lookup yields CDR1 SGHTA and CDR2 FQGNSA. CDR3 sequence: CASSEGLFGGDTQYF. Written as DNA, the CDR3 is TGTGCCAGCAGCGAAGGACTCTTTGGTGGAGATACGCAGTATTTT.

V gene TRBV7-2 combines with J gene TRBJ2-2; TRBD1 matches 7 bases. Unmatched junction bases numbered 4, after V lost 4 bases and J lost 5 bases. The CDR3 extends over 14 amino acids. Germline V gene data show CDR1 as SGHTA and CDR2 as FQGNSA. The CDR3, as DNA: TGTGCCAGCAGCTGGGACAGTCGAACCGGGGAGCTGTTTTTT. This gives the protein CASSWDSRTGELFF. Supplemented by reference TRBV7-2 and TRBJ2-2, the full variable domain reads GAGVSQSPSNKVTEKGKDVELRCDPISGHTALYWYRQSLGQGLEFLIYFQGNSAPDKSGLPSDRFSAERTGGSVSTLTIQRTQQEDSAVYLCASSWDSRTGELFFGEGSRLTVL.

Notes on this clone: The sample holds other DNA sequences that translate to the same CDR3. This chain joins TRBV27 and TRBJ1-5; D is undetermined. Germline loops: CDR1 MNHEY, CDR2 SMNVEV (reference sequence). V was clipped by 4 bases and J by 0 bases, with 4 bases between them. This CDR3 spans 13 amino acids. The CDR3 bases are TGTGCCAGCAGTTCCCGTAGCAATCAGCCCCAGCATTTT. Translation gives CASSSRSNQPQHF.

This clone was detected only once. The CDR3 sequence: CSVTYAGPRETQYF. In DNA form, the CDR3 reads TGCAGCGTGACCTACGCGGGGCCAAGGGAGACCCAGTACTTC. The genes are TRBV29-1 and TRBJ2-5; TRBD2 might be the D (6 bases). Germline loops: CDR1 SQVTM, CDR2 ANQGSEA. The CDR3 length is 14 residues. V was pared by 6 bases and J by 5 bases, with 19 bases between. Variable domain in full (rest from reference TRBV29-1 and TRBJ2-5): SAVISQKPSRDICQRGTSLTIQCQVDSQVTMMFWYRQQPGQSLTLIATANQGSEATYESGFVIDKFPISRPNLTFSTLTVSNMSPEDSSIYLCSVTYAGPRETQYFGPGTRLLVL.

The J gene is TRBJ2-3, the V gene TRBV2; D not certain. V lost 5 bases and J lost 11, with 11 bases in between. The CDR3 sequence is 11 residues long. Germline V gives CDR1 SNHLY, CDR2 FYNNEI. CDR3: CASSLGPEQYF. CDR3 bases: TGTGCCAGCAGTCTGGGCCCAGAGCAGTATTTT.

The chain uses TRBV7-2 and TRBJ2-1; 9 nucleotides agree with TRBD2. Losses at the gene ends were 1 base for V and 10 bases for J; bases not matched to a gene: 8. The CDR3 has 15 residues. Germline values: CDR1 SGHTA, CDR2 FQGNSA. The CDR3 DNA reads TGTGCCAGCAGCTTAGGCGGGGGGGCTAGCGGGGAGCAGTTCTTC. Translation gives CASSLGGGASGEQFF.

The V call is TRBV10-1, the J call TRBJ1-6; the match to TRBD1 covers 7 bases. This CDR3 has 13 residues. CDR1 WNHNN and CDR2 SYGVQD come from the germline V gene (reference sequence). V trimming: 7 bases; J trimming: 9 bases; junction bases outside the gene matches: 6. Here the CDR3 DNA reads TGCGCCAGCAATACAGGGGTAGGTTCACCCCTCCACTTT. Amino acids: CASNTGVGSPLHF.

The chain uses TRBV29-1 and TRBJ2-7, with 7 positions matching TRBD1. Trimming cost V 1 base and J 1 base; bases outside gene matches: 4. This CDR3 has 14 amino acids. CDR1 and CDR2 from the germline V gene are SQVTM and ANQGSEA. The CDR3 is CSVEVGGQSYEQYF. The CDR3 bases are TGCAGCGTTGAAGTAGGGGGCCAGTCCTACGAGCAGTACTTC.

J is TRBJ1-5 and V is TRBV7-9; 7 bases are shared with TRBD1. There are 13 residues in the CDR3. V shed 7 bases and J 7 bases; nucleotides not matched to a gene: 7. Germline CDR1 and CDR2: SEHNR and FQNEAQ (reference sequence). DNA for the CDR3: TGTGCCAGCACCGGGACAGTTGGCCAGCCCCAGCATTTT. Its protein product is CASTGTVGQPQHF.

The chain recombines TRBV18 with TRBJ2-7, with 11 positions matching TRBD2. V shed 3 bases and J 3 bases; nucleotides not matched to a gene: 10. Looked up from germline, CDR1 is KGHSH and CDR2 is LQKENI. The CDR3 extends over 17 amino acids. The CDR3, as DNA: TGTGCCAGCTCACCGCAAAGTAGACTAGCGGGAAACTACGAGCAGTACTTC. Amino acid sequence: CASSPQSRLAGNYEQYF.

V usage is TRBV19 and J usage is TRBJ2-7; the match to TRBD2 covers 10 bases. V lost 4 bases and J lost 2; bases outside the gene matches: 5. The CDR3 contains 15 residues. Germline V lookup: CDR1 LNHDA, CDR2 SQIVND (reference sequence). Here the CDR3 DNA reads TGTGCCAGTAGTAAAAGGACTAGCGGCACCTACGAGCAGTACTTC. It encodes CASSKRTSGTYEQYF.

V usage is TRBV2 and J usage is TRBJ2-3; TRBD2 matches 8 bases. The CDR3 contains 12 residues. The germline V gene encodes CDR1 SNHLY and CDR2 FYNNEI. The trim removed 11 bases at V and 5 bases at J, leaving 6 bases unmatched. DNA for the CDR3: TGTGCCGCGGGAGGCCTTGAAGATACGCAGTATTTT. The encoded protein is CAAGGLEDTQYF.

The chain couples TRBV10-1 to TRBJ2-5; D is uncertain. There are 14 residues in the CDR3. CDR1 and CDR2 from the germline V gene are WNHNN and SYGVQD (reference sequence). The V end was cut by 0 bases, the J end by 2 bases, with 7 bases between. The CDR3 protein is CASSESRGQETQYF. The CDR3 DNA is TGCGCCAGCAGTGAGTCCCGCGGACAAGAGACCCAGTACTTC.

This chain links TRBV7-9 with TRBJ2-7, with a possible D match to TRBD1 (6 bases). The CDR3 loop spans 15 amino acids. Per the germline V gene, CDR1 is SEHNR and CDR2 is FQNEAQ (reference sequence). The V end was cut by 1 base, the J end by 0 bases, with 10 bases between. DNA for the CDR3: TGTGCCAGCAGCTTAGTCGACAGGCACTCCTACGAGCAGTACTTC. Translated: CASSLVDRHSYEQYF.

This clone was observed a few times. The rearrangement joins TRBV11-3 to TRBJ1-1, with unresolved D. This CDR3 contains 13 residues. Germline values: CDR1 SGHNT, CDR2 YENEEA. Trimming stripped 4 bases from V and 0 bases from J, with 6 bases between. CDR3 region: CASSWQMNTEAFF. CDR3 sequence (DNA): TGTGCCAGCAGCTGGCAGATGAACACTGAAGCTTTCTTT. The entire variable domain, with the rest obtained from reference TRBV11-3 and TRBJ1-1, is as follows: EAGVVQSPRYKIIEKKQPVAFWCNPISGHNTLYWYLQNLGQGPELLIRYENEEAVDDSQLPKDRFSAERLKGVDSTLKIQPAELGDSAVYLCASSWQMNTEAFFGQGTRLTVV.